The present T cell receptor (beta chain) was sequenced within a study of OX40 agonist ivuxolimab in advanced cancers. Overall study context: Every 2 weeks, ivuxolimab was infused into the patients intravenously at between 0.01 and 10 mg/kg. Anti-PD-1, anti-PD-L1 or anti-CTLA-4 therapy given earlier was allowed, and approximately 40% had some.

Sequencing was performed with immunoSEQ multiplex PCR; in TCRdb, only in-frame clones are kept and a portion is missing. The data show 65,000 to 80,000 clones, 91% seen once. CDR3 length equals 15 residues. The V and J ends lost 4 bases and 4 bases respectively, with 17 bases between them. Germline loops: CDR1 SGHNT, CDR2 YYREEE (reference sequence). This chain links TRBV5-4 with TRBJ1-2; no clear D. This clonotype originated in an adult with an advanced solid tumor such as melanoma, head and neck, liver or kidney cancer. This specimen consisted of CD4+ or CD8+ T cells sorted from blood, obtained in a trial of the OX40 agonist ivuxolimab. The CDR3, as DNA: TGTGCCAGCAGCCCTCCGGGAAACCCCGTCTATGGCTACACCTTC. Amino acids: CASSPPGNPVYGYTF. Using reference TRBV5-4 and TRBJ1-2 for the parts outside the CDR3, the full variable domain is ETGVTQSPTHLIKTRGQQVTLRCSSQSGHNTVSWYQQALGQGPQFIFQYYREEENGRGNFPPRFSGLQFPNYSSELNVNALELDDSALYLCASSPPGNPVYGYTFGSGTRLTVV.